This T cell receptor beta chain was captured in a study of breast tumors, draining lymph nodes, adjacent tissues. TCRdb called the multiplex PCR reads again in MiXCR, with one record for every CDR3 protein. The sample has about 200,000 distinct CDR3 sequences; over 25% are singletons. The CDR3 is made up of 13 amino acids. Germline V gives CDR1 MGHDK, CDR2 SYGVNS. The J segment lost 3 bases and the V segment lost 10 bases, leaving 6 bases of the junction unmatched. Axillary draining lymph nodes of breast cancer patients supplied the node samples. The chain combines TRBV25-1 with TRBJ1-5; 7 positions match TRBD1. The sample taken for sequencing was axillary lymph node tissue. The origin of this receptor is a female donor with breast cancer. Some clones in this sample may be carry-over from other donors' samples. As DNA, the CDR3 is TGTGCCACCACGACAGGGTTCAATCAGCCCCAGCATTTT. Translated: CATTTGFNQPQHF. Variable domain in full (rest from reference TRBV25-1 and TRBJ1-5): EADIYQTPRYLVIGTGKKITLECSQTMGHDKMYWYQQDPGMELHLIHYSYGVNSTEKGDLSSESTVSRIRTEHFPLTLESARPSHTSQYLCATTTGFNQPQHFGDGTRLSIL.